This TCR beta chain was identified during a study of radiotherapy plus CTLA-4 blockade in lung cancer. Study information: Of all patients, more than 15% responded objectively and about 30% showed disease control.

Notes on this clone: The antigen is undetermined.

Profiled with immunoSEQ multiplex PCR; TCRdb holds only in-frame clones, not every one. In the table there are about 48,000 clones, about 86% of which are singletons. Study-level findings and limits: In blood, after radiotherapy plus ipilimumab, tumor-derived TCR clones expanded. The best predictor of response was reported to be early blood T cell clone dynamics, with interferon-beta.

Germline CDR1 and CDR2: ENHRY and SYGVKD. The CDR3 sequence is 15 residues long. V lost 6 bases and J lost 3; bases outside the gene matches: 5. Treatment of patients with chemo-refractory metastatic non-small-cell lung cancer consisted of focal radiation plus CTLA-4 blockade with ipilimumab. This clonotype originated in a human donor with non-small cell lung cancer that progressed on radiotherapy plus ipilimumab. Some clones in this sample may be carry-over from other donors' samples. Material: peripheral blood, obtained from a patient treated with radiotherapy plus ipilimumab. The V and J genes are TRBV10-3 and TRBJ2-7, with 13 bases aligning to TRBD2. The chain's CDR3 is CAIRGTSGVNYEQYF. The CDR3 nucleotides are TGTGCCATCAGGGGGACTAGCGGGGTAAACTACGAGCAGTACTTC.